This T cell receptor beta chain appears in the sequencing data of a study of T cells in Graves' hyperthyroidism and ophthalmopathy. The CDR3 has 17 residues. V was clipped by 1 base and J by 5 bases; unmatched bases: 10. Germline V gives CDR1 LGHNA, CDR2 YNFKEQ. Amplified TCR beta CDR3 regions derived from RNA transcripts. During a first-round RT-PCR of the TCR CDR3, the HTBI primer set was used. TCRdb reprocessed the multiplex PCR reads via MiXCR and lists one record per CDR3 protein. This table has approximately 590,000 distinct CDR3 sequences, around a sixth appearing once. Sequencing was performed on blood. The source is a woman aged 25 to 39 with Graves' hyperthyroidism. The genes are TRBV4-2 and TRBJ2-7; 11 nucleotides line up with TRBD2. Here the CDR3 reads CASSQVTSGTFLNEQYF. The CDR3 nucleotides are TGTGCCAGCAGCCAAGTGACTAGCGGGACCTTCTTGAACGAGCAGTACTTC.